A selection of T cell receptor beta chains follows, all from one sample in a study of OX40 agonist ivuxolimab in advanced cancers. The repertoire was sequenced with immunoSEQ multiplex PCR; TCRdb's copy has only in-frame clones and lacks some. Of fewer than 25,000 clones listed, 65% to 85% were seen once; the top ten hold over 30%. The sample in question was CD4+ or CD8+ T cells sorted from blood, obtained in a trial of the OX40 agonist ivuxolimab. Receptors originate from an adult with an advanced solid tumor such as melanoma, head and neck, liver or kidney cancer. CDR3s include the opening cysteine and the closing phenylalanine or tryptophan. The order of the fields is V gene, J gene, clone size, CDR3 protein. Rows give clone size only sometimes, using once, few, many, or a class for an expanded clone.

TRBV11-1	TRBJ1-2	once	CASSRGTAYGYTF
TRBV7-9	TRBJ1-1	NA	CASSLGDRGPEAFF
TRBV9	TRBJ2-7	NA	CASSPRDRVYEQYF
TRBV6-1	TRBJ2-5	NA	CASSELVGGGEETQYF
TRBV5-5	TRBJ1-1	NA	CASSLRVSNTEAFF
TRBV5-6	TRBJ2-7	NA	CASSLGLTYEQYF
TRBV11-2	TRBJ1-2	NA	CASRERGAVGYTF
TRBV9	TRBJ1-3	NA	CASSVDTGRGNTIYF
TRBV19	TRBJ1-1	NA	CASSPGVYNRDTEAFF
TRBV4-1	TRBJ2-1	once	CASSQYTGLASYNEQFF
TRBV5-5	TRBJ2-2	medium-sized	CASSPDRVTGELFF
TRBV7-2	TRBJ2-6	NA	CASSLEGSGANVLTF
TRBV19	TRBJ2-7	NA	CASSMQVGSYEQYF
TRBV9	TRBJ1-1	NA	CASSVSGVQNTEAFF
TRBV9	TRBJ2-5	NA	CASSTPGTRKETQYF
TRBV18	TRBJ1-1	NA	CASSPGPNLNTEAFF
TRBV7-9	TRBJ2-5	NA	CASSLEYTLQETQYF
TRBV9	TRBJ1-2	NA	CASSVDGTDYGYTF
TRBV13	TRBJ2-2	once	CASSSPGAGNTGELFF
TRBV13	TRBJ1-2	NA	CASSLGGDRGQYGYTF
TRBV9	TRBJ2-7	once	CASSRREYYEQYF
TRBV7-6	TRBJ2-5	once	CASSRRRSGSKGETQYF
TRBV14	TRBJ2-3	NA	CASSLRVHPDTQYF
TRBV9	TRBJ2-5	once	CASSVFLRTQETQYF
TRBV5-1	TRBJ2-5	NA	CASSLELAGGLQETQYF
TRBV4-3	TRBJ2-2	NA	CASSQDLGTSGTGELFF
TRBV4-3	TRBJ1-2	NA	CASSQDSGTVPYGYTF
TRBV9	TRBJ2-7	NA	CASSVSGGWSYEQYF
TRBV25-1	TRBJ2-7	NA	CASSAGLAYEQYF
TRBV5-6	TRBJ2-5	NA	CASSLEAGLAETQYF
TRBV9	TRBJ1-3	NA	CASSVGDRRNGNTIYF
TRBV4-1	TRBJ2-1	few	CASSQDTSGSYYNEQFF
TRBV29-1	TRBJ2-7	NA	CSVEELGQGYEQYF
TRBV9	TRBJ1-2	NA	CASSVGGNYGYTF
TRBV6-8	TRBJ2-5	NA	CASSYSLGLAGVKSQYF
TRBV7-9	TRBJ1-2	once	CASSLGQNYGYTF
TRBV5-5	TRBJ1-1	once	CASSLEGSTEAFF
TRBV23-1	TRBJ2-4	NA	CASSPGPDRENGKNIQYF
TRBV7-9	TRBJ2-3	NA	CASSLLATSTDTQYF
TRBV2	TRBJ2-1	NA	CASSRVVGNEQFF
TRBV6-5	TRBJ2-4	NA	CASRPVGGGGIQYF
TRBV15	TRBJ2-7	NA	CATSRPSGRIPYEQYF
TRBV7-8	TRBJ2-1	NA	CASSLFRREGGDEQFF
TRBV2	TRBJ1-3	few	CVVDTIYF
TRBV6-5	TRBJ1-6	NA	CASSPQGENSPLHF
TRBV9	TRBJ1-2	NA	CASSPPGGRGTYGYTF
TRBV18	TRBJ2-5	NA	CASSPAGTTNQETQYF
TRBV6-1	TRBJ2-1	NA	CASRWGKHEQFF